The entry below describes one T cell receptor beta chain. Only patients with spare fresh-frozen tumor and over two years of follow-up were included. PBMC sampling occurred before vaccination, two weeks after the third dose, and at progression. Amplification used 60 V beta primers and 13 J beta primers. Here immunoSEQ multiplex PCR was the method, and the copy in TCRdb shows in-frame clones only, minus some. The sample consists of about 82,000 clones, roughly 89% of them appearing once. V was trimmed by 4 bases and J by 2 bases, leaving 12 bases between them. Germline V gene lookup returns CDR1 SGHRS and CDR2 YFSETQ. CDR3 length: 14 amino acids. The data were taken from a study of glioma-infiltrating T cells after dendritic cell vaccination.

The V gene is TRBV5-1, the J gene TRBJ1-1, with no clear D. The source of this sequence is a human donor with glioblastoma. This specimen was blood, taken before dendritic cell vaccination. This CDR3 is CASSPSVANTEAFF. The CDR3 region has the DNA TGCGCCAGCAGCCCTTCGGTAGCCAACACTGAAGCTTTCTTT.